This TCR beta chain was found in a study of shared clonotypes between healthy human individuals. CD8 cells classed as naive were CD45RO-negative and positively selected for CCR7, excluding terminally differentiated effector memory CD45RA+ cells. Measured with immunoSEQ multiplex PCR; TCRdb has only the in-frame clones, and not every one. The table includes roughly 810,000 clones, 90% to 98% detected once. CDR3 length: 13 amino acids. CDR1 SGHDT and CDR2 YYEEEE come from the germline V gene. The V gene lost 1 base and the J gene lost 5 bases, with 9 bases spanning the gap. This chain links TRBV5-6 with TRBJ2-5; D is undetermined. This sequence originates from a man aged 30 to 39 in good health. Sequences were obtained from naive CD8+ T cells sorted from blood. The CDR3 DNA sequence: TGTGCCAGCAGCTTGTACGTAGAGGAGACCCAGTACTTC. As protein: CASSLYVEETQYF.